Following are 24 T cell receptor beta chains from one sample sequenced in a study of blood T cell repertoires in COVID-19. The repertoire was sequenced with immunoSEQ multiplex PCR; TCRdb's copy has only in-frame clones and lacks some. The sample consists of 95,000 to 110,000 clones, approximately 80% of them appearing once. Sequencing used peripheral blood. These receptor sequences come from a human donor in a cohort sampled during active or convalescent COVID-19.

The CDR3 reads CASGRGSYEQYF. The CDR3 coding sequence is TGTGCCAGCGGCCGCGGGTCCTACGAGCAGTACTTC. This chain connects TRBV6-5 to TRBJ2-7; D is perhaps TRBD2 (5 bases). The CDR3 contains 12 residues. In germline, CDR1 is MNHEY, CDR2 SVGAGI. Trimming stripped 8 bases from V and 1 base from J, with 9 bases between.

This clone was seen many times. The chain employs TRBV7-9 and TRBJ2-7; D unclear. This CDR3 region has 14 residues. CDR1 is SEHNR, CDR2 FQNEAQ, per germline (reference sequence). The V gene lost 5 bases and the J gene lost 4 bases, with 15 bases spanning the gap. The CDR3 loop reads CASSKSVTRYEQYF. The CDR3 DNA reads TGTGCCAGCAGCAAGAGCGTCACACGGTACGAGCAGTACTTC.

The chain couples TRBV9 to TRBJ2-5, with unresolved D. This CDR3 is built from 14 residues. CDR1 and CDR2 from the germline V gene are SGDLS and YYNGEE. Trimming removed 4 bases at V and 2 bases at J, with 12 bases between. The CDR3 region has the DNA TGTGCCAGCAGCAACAGATTGGTGCAAGAGACCCAGTACTTC. Protein sequence: CASSNRLVQETQYF.

As regards this clone: Other nucleotide sequences in the sample specify the same CDR3. This chain uses TRBV7-3 with TRBJ2-5; TRBD1 might be the D (5 bases). V was shortened by 5 bases and J by 5 bases, with 12 bases between the two germline ends. This CDR3 is built from 13 residues. Germline V gives CDR1 SGHTA, CDR2 FQGTGA. DNA of the CDR3: TGTGCCAGCAGCCTCAGGGTCCAGGAGACCCAGTACTTC. It translates to CASSLRVQETQYF.

The chain links TRBV29-1 to TRBJ2-5; TRBD1 might be the D (5 bases). The CDR3 sequence is 13 residues long. V gave up 4 bases and J gave up 2 bases, with 11 bases separating them. The germline V gene has CDR1 SQVTM and CDR2 ANQGSEA. CDR3 DNA: TGCAGCGTTGGCAGGGTTAGTCAAGAGACCCAGTACTTC. Residues: CSVGRVSQETQYF.

This chain connects TRBV19 to TRBJ1-1; possible D gene TRBD1, 6 bases. V was cut by 3 bases and J by 5 bases, with 13 bases left in between. The CDR3 is 14 residues long. Per the germline V gene, CDR1 is LNHDA and CDR2 is SQIVND (reference sequence). The CDR3 nucleotides read TGTGCCAGTAGTATTAAGGGGGGAGGGACTGAAGCTTTCTTT. Amino acid sequence: CASSIKGGGTEAFF.

The chain's CDR3 is CASSPDLEGTEAFF. DNA for the CDR3: TGTGCCAGCAGCCCGGACCTTGAGGGCACTGAAGCTTTCTTT. V gene TRBV11-3 combines with J gene TRBJ1-1; D not resolved. The CDR3 is 14 amino acids. Trimming left V 5 bases short and J 4 bases short, with 14 bases between. The V gene's germline CDR1 is SGHNT and CDR2 YENEEA.

The gene calls are TRBV18 and TRBJ1-4; a weak D match, TRBD1 (6 bases). Per germline, CDR1 KGHSH and CDR2 LQKENI. There are 15 residues in the CDR3. V dropped 5 bases and J dropped 4 bases, with 14 bases sitting between them. The CDR3 DNA reads as TGTGCCAGCTCATCCCCCGACAGGCGTAATGAAAAACTGTTTTTT. The encoded protein is CASSSPDRRNEKLFF.

The CDR3 sequence is CASSEGTGYLYEQYF. The CDR3 DNA is TGTGCCAGCAGCGAGGGGACAGGATACCTCTACGAGCAGTACTTC. V gene TRBV11-3 combines with J gene TRBJ2-7, with 8 nucleotides matching TRBD1. CDR3 length equals 15 residues. V trimming: 5 bases; J trimming: 3 bases; junction bases outside the gene matches: 9. The germline V gene has CDR1 SGHNT and CDR2 YENEEA.

This clone appeared a single time. The CDR3 DNA reads as TGTGCCAGCAGCCAAGTCGGCAGGGGGGAGACTGAAGCTTTCTTT. This translates into CASSQVGRGETEAFF. The rearrangement joins TRBV3-1 (or the pseudogene TRBV3-2) to TRBJ1-1, with 7 bases fitting TRBD1. The CDR3 is 15 amino acids. CDR1 is LGHDT, CDR2 YNNKEL, per germline (reference sequence). The ends lost 1 base at V and 5 bases at J; junction bases unmatched: 7.

This clone has a handful of counts. The rearrangement uses TRBV7-3 and TRBJ1-6; tentative D call: TRBD1 (5 bases). V was shortened by 1 base and J by 1 base, with 8 bases between the two germline ends. Germline V gene lookup returns CDR1 SGHTA and CDR2 FQGTGA. The CDR3 is made up of 16 amino acids. The CDR3: CASSLNGGSYNSPLHF. CDR3 bases: TGTGCCAGCAGCTTAAACGGGGGTTCCTATAATTCACCCCTCCACTTT.

This chain links TRBV5-1 with TRBJ1-2, with a weak D call TRBD1 (5 bases). The germline gives CDR1 SGHRS, CDR2 YFSETQ. Trimming shortened V by 0 bases and J by 5 bases, and 5 bases separated the two germline ends. The CDR3 is 12 residues long. The CDR3 coding sequence is TGCGCCAGCAGCTTGGACAGGTATGGCTACACCTTC. It codes for CASSLDRYGYTF.

This clone has ten or more counts. V usage is TRBV4-1 and J usage is TRBJ2-5, with 8 bases identical to TRBD1. This CDR3 spans 13 amino acids. J was trimmed by 5 bases and V by 4 bases; bases with no gene match: 3. Germline CDR1 is MGHRA and CDR2 is YSYEKL. The CDR3 nucleotides are TGCGCCAGCAGCCCGACAGGGGTGGAGACCCAGTACTTC. This gives the protein CASSPTGVETQYF.

This clone showed up many times. This sequence joins TRBV4-3 and TRBJ2-2; 11 bases map to TRBD1. J lost 3 bases, V lost 3 bases, and 3 bases had no gene match. This CDR3 is built from 16 residues. Looked up from germline, CDR1 is LGHNA and CDR2 is YSLEER. CDR3 sequence reads: CASSQDRGHHTGELFF. The CDR3 DNA reads as TGCGCCAGCAGCCAGGACAGGGGGCATCACACCGGGGAGCTGTTTTTT.

The chain is built from TRBV10-3 and TRBJ1-3; D is possibly TRBD1 (5 bases). Trimming took 8 bases from V and 1 from J, leaving 15 bases between them. The CDR3 is made up of 15 amino acids. CDR1 and CDR2 (germline): ENHRY, SYGVKD. The CDR3 sequence is CAIGQGGFSGNTIYF. DNA of the CDR3: TGTGCCATCGGCCAGGGAGGTTTTTCTGGAAACACCATATATTTT.

The V call is TRBV3-1 (or the pseudogene TRBV3-2), the J call TRBJ2-1, with D tentatively TRBD1 (6 bases). The CDR3 length is 15 residues. The V gene's germline CDR1 is LGHDT and CDR2 YNNKEL (reference sequence). V was clipped by 4 bases and J by 3 bases, with 13 bases between them. CDR3 DNA: TGTGCCAGCAGCCCTCCCGGGGACAACTACAATGAGCAGTTCTTC. Protein: CASSPPGDNYNEQFF.

The J gene is TRBJ2-5, the V gene TRBV3-1 (or the pseudogene TRBV3-2); D is possibly TRBD2 (5 bases). The CDR3 contains 15 residues. Per germline, CDR1 LGHDT and CDR2 YNNKEL (reference sequence). Trimming shortened V by 1 base and J by 5 bases, and 14 bases separated the two germline ends. CDR3 residues: CASSQGEGARETQYF. In nucleotides, the CDR3 is TGTGCCAGCAGCCAAGGCGAGGGCGCCCGTGAGACCCAGTACTTC.

The chain combines TRBV11-2 with TRBJ1-1; 7 positions agree with TRBD1. The germline CDR1 and CDR2 sequences are SGHAT and FQNNGV. This CDR3 has 16 amino acids. V gave up 2 bases and J gave up 0 bases; unmatched junction bases: 6. The chain's CDR3 is CASSLKPGGMNTEAFF. Here the CDR3 DNA reads TGTGCCAGCAGCTTAAAGCCAGGGGGAATGAACACTGAAGCTTTCTTT.

The V gene is TRBV12-3 or TRBV12-4, the J gene TRBJ1-2, with D uncertain. Trimming removed 3 bases at V and 4 bases at J, with 9 bases between. The CDR3 spans 13 residues. In DNA, the CDR3 is TGTGCCAGCAGTTTGCAGATTTCCTATGGCTACACCTTC. Translation gives CASSLQISYGYTF.

The count of this clone is one. The rearrangement joins TRBV7-9 to TRBJ1-5; D ambiguous. With 3 bases removed from V and 9 bases from J, the gap between germline ends came to 9 bases. This CDR3 contains 12 residues. CDR1 and CDR2 from the germline V gene are SEHNR and FQNEAQ (reference sequence). The CDR3, as DNA: TGTGCCAGCAGCTTCGGTGCTGGGCCCCAGCATTTT. As protein: CASSFGAGPQHF.

The rearrangement uses TRBV7-3 and TRBJ2-7; 8 bases are shared with TRBD1. This CDR3 region has 14 residues. Germline CDR1 reads SGHTA; CDR2 reads FQGTGA. V was pared by 4 bases and J by 0 bases, with 2 bases of the junction left unmatched. The CDR3 loop reads CASSWDRNSYEQYF. Here the CDR3 DNA reads TGTGCCAGCAGCTGGGACAGGAACTCCTACGAGCAGTACTTC.

This rearrangement joins TRBV4-1 to TRBJ2-7; D remains ambiguous. Trimming removed 0 bases at V and 5 bases at J, with 11 bases between. From germline, CDR1 is MGHRA and CDR2 YSYEKL. The CDR3 has 14 amino acids. CDR3 DNA sequence: TGCGCCAGCAGCCAAGATCACCGGTCTCACGAGCAGTACTTC. This gives the protein CASSQDHRSHEQYF.

This clone was picked up a small number of times. The chain employs TRBV18 and TRBJ2-7; 9 bases are a match to TRBD1. J lost 12 bases, V lost 4 bases, and 4 bases had no gene match. The CDR3 spans 11 residues. Germline assignment: CDR1 KGHSH and CDR2 LQKENI. CDR3 residues: CASSQQGAVYF. For the CDR3, the DNA is TGTGCCAGCTCACAACAGGGGGCGGTGTACTTC.

The CDR3 DNA reads TGTGCCAGCAGGGGGACAGCTGGAAACACCATATATTTT. This sequence encodes CASRGTAGNTIYF. The genes are TRBV11-2 and TRBJ1-3, with TRBD1 matching over 7 bases. The V segment lost 6 bases and the J segment 2 bases; nucleotides outside the gene matches: 1. Per the germline V gene, CDR1 is SGHAT and CDR2 is FQNNGV. The CDR3 consists of 13 residues. The variable domain in full, with the rest retrieved from reference TRBV11-2 and TRBJ1-3, is EAGVAQSPRYKIIEKRQSVAFWCNPISGHATLYWYQQILGQGPKLLIQFQNNGVVDDSQLPKDRFSAERLKGVDSTLKIQPAKLEDSAVYLCASRGTAGNTIYFGEGSWLTVV.